This T cell receptor beta chain stems from a study of T cells in Graves' hyperthyroidism and ophthalmopathy. For the study at large: Peripheral blood was secured at the point of initial diagnosis, before any treatment. Study-level findings and limits: Ophthalmopathy was separated from stable hyperthyroidism by a 13 V-J model.

Trimming cost V 6 bases and J 12 bases; bases outside gene matches: 7. This CDR3 contains 11 residues. Per the germline V gene, CDR1 is MDHEN and CDR2 is SYDVKM. In the case of this clonotype: What it binds is not known.

Amplification targeted TCR beta CDR3 regions from RNA transcripts. The TCR CDR3 was amplified in a first-round RT-PCR using the HTBI primer set. TCRdb called the multiplex PCR reads again in MiXCR, with one record for every CDR3 protein. Of approximately 510,000 distinct CDR3 sequences in the sample, about 20% are singletons; the top ten hold about 26%. Sequenced: blood. The sequence derives from a man aged 18 to 35 with Graves' hyperthyroidism. V and J are TRBV28 and TRBJ2-5; 7 nucleotides agree with TRBD1. This CDR3 is CASSPPGTEYF. The CDR3 coding sequence is TGTGCCAGCAGCCCTCCCGGGACAGAGTACTTC.